These 26 T cell receptor beta chains came from one sample sequenced in a study of OX40 agonist ivuxolimab in advanced cancers. Libraries were built with the immunoSEQ multiplex PCR assay. In TCRdb, the immuneACCESS table is reduced to in-frame sequences with V and J assigned. These tables do not hold every clone; where another copy was compared, an unresolved V gene accounts for under half, and the others remain unexplained. The sample table holds about 77,000 clones, of which roughly 89% were seen once. About 2.3% of the sample comes from the top ten. Here the sequenced sample was CD4+ or CD8+ T cells sorted from blood, taken in a trial of the OX40 agonist ivuxolimab. All receptors come from an adult with an advanced solid tumor such as melanoma, head and neck, liver or kidney cancer.

The chain has TRBV5-1 and TRBJ1-3, with 7 nucleotides matching TRBD1. The CDR3 is made up of 14 amino acids. The V gene end was trimmed by 4 bases and the J gene end by 3 bases; junction bases not matched to a gene: 4. The V gene's germline CDR1 is SGHRS and CDR2 YFSETQ. CDR3 in amino acids: CASSLTGDGNTIYF. CDR3 bases: TGCGCCAGCAGCCTAACAGGGGATGGAAACACCATATATTTT.

This clone showed up just once. The rearrangement links TRBV4-2 to TRBJ1-2; TRBD1 might be the D (5 bases). CDR3 size: 15 residues. V was clipped by 4 bases and J by 8 bases, with 20 bases between them. Germline V gives CDR1 LGHNA, CDR2 YNFKEQ. The CDR3 DNA reads TGTGCCAGCAGCCCCTCTGCAGGGACCTATAGGGGCTACACCTTC. Its translation: CASSPSAGTYRGYTF.

This chain uses TRBV10-2 with TRBJ1-5; TRBD1 is a possible D gene (6 bases). The CDR3 covers 16 residues. CDR1 and CDR2 (germline): WSHSY, SAAADI. V was trimmed by 6 bases and J by 0 bases, leaving 15 bases between them. The CDR3 loop reads CASSQGGGDSNQPQHF. Here the CDR3 DNA reads TGCGCCAGCAGCCAAGGGGGGGGAGATAGCAATCAGCCCCAGCATTTT.

The sample holds one count of this clone. This chain links TRBV6-5 with TRBJ2-1; a possible D gene is TRBD1 (6 bases). CDR3 length: 15 amino acids. Germline-derived CDR1 and CDR2 are MNHEY and SVGAGI. V lost 6 bases and J 0 bases, leaving 12 bases between the germline ends. The CDR3 loop is CASRRGSDSYNEQFF. The CDR3 nucleotides read TGTGCCAGCAGAAGGGGGTCAGACTCCTACAATGAGCAGTTCTTC.

The chain employs TRBV5-4 and TRBJ2-7, with TRBD1 identical over 10 bases. Trimming took 3 bases from V and 2 from J; bases not matched to a gene: 5. The CDR3 totals 15 residues. Germline V gene data show CDR1 as SGHNT and CDR2 as YYREEE (reference sequence). The CDR3 spells CASSSGQGRPYEQYF. The DNA for the CDR3 is TGTGCCAGCAGCTCGGGACAGGGGCGCCCCTACGAGCAGTACTTC.

The V and J genes are TRBV29-1 and TRBJ2-5; D remains unclear. Germline CDR1 reads SQVTM; CDR2 reads ANQGSEA. Trimming took 5 bases from V and 0 from J, leaving 16 bases between them. CDR3 length: 15 residues. In nucleotides, the CDR3 is TGCAGCGTTTTTCCCCCGGCTCAGTACCAAGAGACCCAGTACTTC. Protein product: CSVFPPAQYQETQYF.

CDR3 DNA sequence: TGTGCCAGCAGTGGCGGGGGCTGGGGGCAAGAGACCCAGTACTTC. This translates into CASSGGGWGQETQYF. The chain joins TRBV6-1 to TRBJ2-5, with TRBD2 as a possible D gene (7 bases). This CDR3 spans 15 amino acids. V lost 4 bases and J lost 2, with 14 bases in between. Germline CDR1 and CDR2: MNHNS and SASEGT.

The chain carries TRBV20-1 and TRBJ2-7; D gene uncertain. This CDR3 comprises 10 residues. Looked up from germline, CDR1 is DFQATT and CDR2 is SNEGSKA (reference sequence). CDR3 nucleotides: TGCAGACAAGGATTCTACGAGCAGTACTTC. Translated, it gives CRQGFYEQYF.

The rearrangement joins TRBV2 to TRBJ2-3; 12 positions match TRBD2. J was trimmed by 3 bases and V by 5 bases; bases with no gene match: 6. Per the germline V gene, CDR1 is SNHLY and CDR2 is FYNNEI. The CDR3 contains 16 residues. CDR3 residues: CASSTLAGGPTDTQYF. CDR3 DNA sequence: TGTGCCAGCAGTACTCTAGCGGGGGGGCCAACAGATACGCAGTATTTT.

The chain is built from TRBV25-1 and TRBJ2-5; D unresolved. Germline assignment: CDR1 MGHDK and CDR2 SYGVNS. V lost 8 bases and J lost 3, with 19 bases in between. The CDR3 is 15 residues long. This CDR3 is CASHGRWKFKETQYF. In DNA form, the CDR3 reads TGTGCCAGCCATGGCAGGTGGAAATTTAAAGAGACCCAGTACTTC.

This sequence joins TRBV5-1 and TRBJ1-6; TRBD1 might be the D (6 bases). CDR1 and CDR2 from the germline V gene are SGHRS and YFSETQ. CDR3 length: 19 residues. V was pared by 5 bases and J by 6 bases, with 27 bases between. CDR3 sequence reads: CASRSGNREPLGTNSPLHF. CDR3 nucleotide sequence: TGCGCCAGCAGATCGGGGAACAGGGAACCCCTGGGGACTAATTCACCCCTCCACTTT.

The J gene is TRBJ1-1, the V gene TRBV5-6; D is undetermined. Germline V gene lookup returns CDR1 SGHDT and CDR2 YYEEEE. Trimming cost V 4 bases and J 1 base, with 11 bases left between them. This CDR3 has 14 residues. CDR3 in amino acids: CASSRRGTNTEAFF. CDR3 coding DNA: TGTGCCAGCAGCCGCCGCGGCACGAACACTGAAGCTTTCTTT. Complete variable domain (other parts from reference TRBV5-6 and TRBJ1-1): DAGVTQSPTHLIKTRGQQVTLRCSPKSGHDTVSWYQQALGQGPQFIFQYYEEEERQRGNFPDRFSGHQFPNYSSELNVNALLLGDSALYLCASSRRGTNTEAFFGQGTRLTVV.

This clone was seen a handful of times. The junction departs from the called germline gene at one end, perhaps through a read error. The rearrangement joins TRBV7-7 to TRBJ2-2; TRBD1 is a possible D gene (5 bases). This CDR3 is 13 amino acids long. Germline CDR1 is SSHAT and CDR2 is FNYEAQ (reference sequence). The CDR3 DNA sequence: TGTGCTAGCAGCTTAGCAGGGTCCGGGGAGCTGTTTTTT. As protein: CASSLAGSGELFF.

The V and J genes are TRBV18 and TRBJ1-1; D gene unclear. The CDR3 has 14 amino acids. CDR1 and CDR2 (germline): KGHSH, LQKENI. V was cut by 8 bases and J by 0 bases, with 13 bases left in between. The CDR3 reads CASPEAGLNTEAFF. The CDR3 nucleotides read TGTGCCAGCCCAGAGGCGGGCTTGAACACTGAAGCTTTCTTT. The full variable domain, completed using reference TRBV18 and TRBJ1-1, is NAGVMQNPRHLVRRRGQEARLRCSPMKGHSHVYWYRQLPEEGLKFMVYLQKENIIDESGMPKERFSAEFPKEGPSILRIQQVVRGDSAAYFCASPEAGLNTEAFFGQGTRLTVV.

A note on this clone: At one end, the junction sequence differs from germline, possibly due to a read error. The CDR3 DNA follows: TGTGCCAGCAGCTTGGGGCAGGGGGCAGAGACCCAGTACTTC. Residues: CASSLGQGAETQYF. The genes are TRBV5-1 and TRBJ2-5; 8 nucleotides match TRBD1. The CDR3 covers 14 residues. Looked up from germline, CDR1 is SGHRS and CDR2 is YFSETQ.

This chain uses TRBV19 with TRBJ1-2; maybe TRBD1 (5 bases). From germline, CDR1 is LNHDA and CDR2 SQIVND (reference sequence). Trimming shortened V by 3 bases and J by 7 bases, and 12 bases separated the two germline ends. CDR3 length: 13 amino acids. The CDR3 region has the DNA TGTGCCAGTAGTATTCAGGGTGCTGGTGGCTACACCTTC. It is translated as CASSIQGAGGYTF.

This chain links TRBV28 with TRBJ2-1, with TRBD1 identical over 9 bases. This CDR3 is 16 amino acids long. The V segment lost 11 bases and the J segment 2 bases; nucleotides outside the gene matches: 13. Germline CDR1 is MDHEN and CDR2 is SYDVKM. The CDR3 nucleotides are TGTGCCGGGGGACAGGGTCCCTCGGGGACCTACAATGAGCAGTTCTTC. The encoded protein is CAGGQGPSGTYNEQFF.

The DNA for the CDR3 is TGTGCCAGCGGTCCGGGACAGGGGTGGTATGGCTACACCTTC. It yields the protein CASGPGQGWYGYTF. V is TRBV6-5 and J is TRBJ1-2, with 10 nucleotides matching TRBD1. The length of the CDR3 is 14 residues. V lost 8 bases, J lost 5 bases, and 8 bases stayed unmatched. Germline V CDR1 and CDR2: MNHEY, SVGAGI.

The CDR3 spells CATSRLASGYNEQFF. Written as DNA, the CDR3 is TGTGCCACCAGCAGGCTTGCTAGCGGGTACAATGAGCAGTTCTTC. This rearrangement joins TRBV15 to TRBJ2-1; TRBD2 matches at 8 bases. V gave up 3 bases and J gave up 4 bases; unmatched junction bases: 5. The CDR3 has 15 amino acids. Germline V gene data show CDR1 as LNHNV and CDR2 as YYDKDF (reference sequence).

The CDR3 sequence is CASSVAAGPGELFF. DNA of the CDR3: TGTGCCAGCAGCGTAGCTGCAGGCCCCGGGGAGCTGTTTTTT. The rearrangement uses TRBV9 and TRBJ2-2; D ambiguous. The CDR3 totals 14 residues. Between the trimmed V and J ends, which lost 0 bases and 6 bases, there was a span of 9 bases. Germline V gene lookup returns CDR1 SGDLS and CDR2 YYNGEE.

This sequence joins TRBV5-1 and TRBJ1-1; the D gene is possibly TRBD1 (6 bases). The germline gives CDR1 SGHRS, CDR2 YFSETQ. This CDR3 is built from 12 residues. Between the trimmed V and J ends, which lost 3 bases and 11 bases, there was a span of 14 bases. CDR3 sequence (DNA): TGCGCCAGCAGCTGGGACCGGGGGCATGCTTTCTTT. It specifies CASSWDRGHAFF. The full variable domain, rest sourced from reference TRBV5-1 and TRBJ1-1, is KAGVTQTPRYLIKTRGQQVTLSCSPISGHRSVSWYQQTPGQGLQFLFEYFSETQRNKGNFPGRFSGRQFSNSRSEMNVSTLELGDSALYLCASSWDRGHAFFGQGTRLTVV.

J is TRBJ1-2 and V is TRBV19; 7 bases line up with TRBD1. The CDR3 contains 13 residues. The V segment lost 9 bases and the J segment 8 bases; nucleotides outside the gene matches: 12. CDR1 LNHDA and CDR2 SQIVND come from the germline V gene (reference sequence). CDR3 protein: CASARDSPPGYTF. CDR3 bases: TGTGCCAGCGCCCGGGACAGCCCCCCGGGCTACACCTTC. Full variable domain (remainder filled in from reference TRBV19 and TRBJ1-2): DGGITQSPKYLFRKEGQNVTLSCEQNLNHDAMYWYRQDPGQGLRLIYYSQIVNDFQKGDIAEGYSVSREKKESFPLTVTSAQKNPTAFYLCASARDSPPGYTFGSGTRLTVV.

This chain links TRBV11-2 with TRBJ2-1; maybe TRBD2 (7 bases). Germline V lookup: CDR1 SGHAT, CDR2 FQNNGV. The germline V and J ends were trimmed by 4 bases and 0 bases, with 16 bases remaining between them. This CDR3 contains 17 residues. CDR3 nucleotide sequence: TGTGCCAGCAGCTCATTAGGGCGGGGGCGCTCCTACAATGAGCAGTTCTTC. Protein sequence: CASSSLGRGRSYNEQFF.

The V call is TRBV29-1, the J call TRBJ1-1; D might be TRBD1 (5 bases). There are 13 residues in the CDR3. V dropped 4 bases and J dropped 0 bases, with 9 bases sitting between them. The germline V gene has CDR1 SQVTM and CDR2 ANQGSEA. The CDR3 sequence is CSVAGRMNTEAFF. For the CDR3, the DNA is TGCAGCGTTGCGGGACGGATGAACACTGAAGCTTTCTTT.

The J gene is TRBJ2-1, the V gene TRBV9; tentatively, D is TRBD2 (5 bases). Trimming removed 0 bases from V and 10 bases from J, with 11 bases in between. CDR1 SGDLS and CDR2 YYNGEE come from the germline V gene. The CDR3 sequence is 13 residues long. This CDR3 is CASSVALANEQFF. The CDR3 DNA reads TGTGCCAGCAGCGTAGCTCTAGCTAACGAGCAGTTCTTC.

Only one count was recorded for this clone. The gene calls are TRBV4-2 and TRBJ1-1; maybe TRBD1 (6 bases). This CDR3 is 12 amino acids long. Germline CDR1 LGHNA, CDR2 YNFKEQ. Trimming removed 6 bases at V and 4 bases at J, with 9 bases between. The CDR3 sequence: CASRPQGTEAFF. The CDR3 DNA follows: TGTGCCAGCAGACCACAGGGCACTGAAGCTTTCTTT.